One sample yielded the 20 T cell receptor beta chains listed below, sequenced in a study of blood T cell repertoires in COVID-19. The protocol was immunoSEQ multiplex PCR, while the TCRdb copy is restricted to in-frame clones and leaves out a portion. The sample carries a few hundred thousand clones, 86% recorded once. Sequencing input: peripheral blood. The receptors were sampled from a woman in her forties or fifties with acute or convalescent COVID-19.

This rearrangement joins TRBV11-3 to TRBJ1-5, with TRBD1 matching 7 bases. CDR1 and CDR2 from the germline V gene are SGHNT and YENEEA. The CDR3 is 13 residues long. The trim removed 5 bases at V and 6 bases at J, leaving 4 bases unmatched. The CDR3 sequence is CASSPGQSQPQHF. CDR3 sequence (DNA): TGTGCCAGCAGCCCGGGACAGTCTCAGCCCCAGCATTTT.

This clone was seen a few times. The chain is built from TRBV10-2 and TRBJ2-7; perhaps TRBD2 as D (6 bases). The germline V and J ends were trimmed by 3 bases and 0 bases, with 15 bases remaining between them. This CDR3 is built from 16 residues. Per germline, CDR1 WSHSY and CDR2 SAAADI. The CDR3 loop is CASSDVAGFDSYEQYF. The CDR3 nucleotides read TGCGCCAGCAGTGATGTCGCGGGGTTCGACTCCTACGAGCAGTACTTC.

The chain couples TRBV19 to TRBJ1-3, with 7 bases fitting TRBD1. V shed 8 bases, J shed 0 bases, and the junction held 7 bases outside the gene matches. The V gene's germline CDR1 is LNHDA and CDR2 SQIVND (reference sequence). This CDR3 contains 15 residues. CDR3 residues: CASSGQASSGNTIYF. CDR3 sequence (DNA): TGTGCCAGTTCAGGACAGGCAAGCTCTGGAAACACCATATATTTT.

This chain links TRBV6-5 with TRBJ1-2; D not resolved. This CDR3 comprises 13 residues. Germline assignment: CDR1 MNHEY and CDR2 SVGAGI. The V end was cut by 6 bases, the J end by 0 bases, with 8 bases between. DNA for the CDR3: TGTGCCAGCAGGGACTTTTCTAACTATGGCTACACCTTC. Translating it yields CASRDFSNYGYTF.

This clone has only one observation. This chain links TRBV13 with TRBJ2-2; D may be TRBD1 (6 bases). The CDR3 contains 14 residues. CDR1 and CDR2 from the germline V gene are PRHDT and FYEKMQ (reference sequence). V was cut by 8 bases and J by 4 bases, with 14 bases left in between. In nucleotides, the CDR3 is TGTGCCAGCCGAGGGGCAGGGGTCACCGGGGAGCTGTTTTTT. This codes for CASRGAGVTGELFF. Using reference TRBV13 and TRBJ2-2 for the parts outside the CDR3, the full variable domain is AAGVIQSPRHLIKEKRETATLKCYPIPRHDTVYWYQQGPGQDPQFLISFYEKMQSDKGSIPDRFSAQQFSDYHSELNMSSLELGDSALYFCASRGAGVTGELFFGEGSRLTVL.

The chain combines TRBV4-3 with TRBJ1-5, with 9 nucleotides matching TRBD1. The CDR3 has 17 residues. V shed 4 bases and J 2 bases; nucleotides not matched to a gene: 9. Germline-derived CDR1 and CDR2 are LGHNA and YSLEER. The CDR3 protein is CASSPNPDRGGNQPQHF. CDR3 coding DNA: TGCGCCAGCAGCCCCAACCCGGACAGGGGCGGCAATCAGCCCCAGCATTTT.

The J gene is TRBJ1-2, the V gene TRBV13; D not resolved. The germline V gene has CDR1 PRHDT and CDR2 FYEKMQ (reference sequence). The CDR3 consists of 15 residues. Between the trimmed V and J ends, which lost 1 base and 6 bases, there was a span of 15 bases. CDR3 residues: CASSLEITPEDGYTF. The CDR3 DNA sequence: TGTGCCAGCAGCTTAGAGATAACTCCGGAGGATGGCTACACCTTC.

This chain connects TRBV7-2 to TRBJ1-5; a weak D match, TRBD1 (6 bases). The CDR3 loop spans 14 amino acids. V lost 3 bases to trimming and J lost 5 bases, with 11 bases between them. From germline, CDR1 is SGHTA and CDR2 FQGNSA. CDR3 DNA: TGTGCCAGCAGCTTCCGGGACACCGATCAGCCCCAGCATTTT. Encoded protein: CASSFRDTDQPQHF.

J is TRBJ2-2 and V is TRBV4-1, with 10 bases fitting TRBD2. CDR1 is MGHRA and CDR2 is YSYEKL in the germline V gene. Germline trimming cut 3 bases from V and 5 bases from J; bases unmatched to any gene: 9. CDR3 length equals 17 residues. Here the CDR3 reads CASSQEGLAEPTGELFF. The CDR3 nucleotides are TGCGCCAGCAGCCAGGAAGGACTAGCGGAACCAACCGGGGAGCTGTTTTTT.

The CDR3 bases are TGTGCCAGCAGTTACTCGCAGGGATGGGCGAACACTGAAGCTTTCTTT. It codes for CASSYSQGWANTEAFF. The chain employs TRBV6-2 or TRBV6-3 and TRBJ1-1; perhaps TRBD1 as D (5 bases). The CDR3 is 16 residues long. Trimming pared 0 bases from V and 1 base from J, leaving 12 bases between. Germline assignment: CDR1 MNHEY and CDR2 SVGEGT.

The chain links TRBV28 to TRBJ2-7; 7 bases map to TRBD2. This CDR3 has 14 residues. Germline CDR1 MDHEN, CDR2 SYDVKM. Trimming took 3 bases from V and 7 from J; bases not matched to a gene: 9. The CDR3 spells CASSFRGGLVEQYF. CDR3 nucleotide sequence: TGTGCCAGCAGTTTCCGCGGGGGATTGGTTGAGCAGTACTTC.

The gene calls are TRBV5-6 and TRBJ2-7, with D possibly matching TRBD2 (6 bases). The V gene lost 2 bases and the J gene lost 0 bases, with 9 bases spanning the gap. The CDR3 covers 14 residues. The germline CDR1 and CDR2 sequences are SGHDT and YYEEEE. The CDR3 DNA sequence: TGTGCCAGCAGCTTCGCGGGGAGCTCCTACGAGCAGTACTTC. Encoded protein: CASSFAGSSYEQYF.

This clone was detected once. The chain couples TRBV24-1 to TRBJ1-5, with D possibly TRBD1 on 6 matching bases. Per germline, CDR1 KGHDR and CDR2 SFDVKD. The CDR3 loop spans 14 amino acids. Trimming stripped 5 bases from V and 5 bases from J, with 12 bases between. CDR3 in DNA: TGTGCCACCAGTGGCCACGGACAGTATCAGCCCCAGCATTTT. Translating it yields CATSGHGQYQPQHF.

The chain recombines TRBV6-6 with TRBJ1-4, with D perhaps TRBD1 (6 bases). The CDR3 is 13 residues long. Germline V gene data show CDR1 as MNHNY and CDR2 as SVGAGI (reference sequence). V was trimmed by 6 bases and J by 8 bases, leaving 13 bases between them. The CDR3 loop is CASSTTQGEKLFF. Written as DNA, the CDR3 is TGTGCCAGCAGCACCACCCAGGGGGAAAAACTGTTTTTT.

The genes are TRBV9 and TRBJ1-2; D is unclear. The CDR3 length is 14 residues. CDR1 and CDR2 from the germline V gene are SGDLS and YYNGEE. Trimming left V 4 bases short and J 4 bases short, with 14 bases between. In DNA form, the CDR3 reads TGTGCCAGCAGCCCTCATCAAGAGTCCTATGGCTACACCTTC. Translated: CASSPHQESYGYTF.

Regarding this clone: Other DNA sequences from this sample encode an identical CDR3 as well. The CDR3, as DNA: TGCGCCAGCAGCTTAGGACAGGGGGGTCAGCCCCAGCATTTT. Residues: CASSLGQGGQPQHF. The chain couples TRBV5-1 to TRBJ1-5, with 10 bases aligning to TRBD1. The V and J ends lost 2 bases and 6 bases, in that order; junction bases with no gene match: 2. Per the germline V gene, CDR1 is SGHRS and CDR2 is YFSETQ. The CDR3 sequence is 14 residues long.

This chain uses TRBV7-2 with TRBJ1-1; unclear D gene. The CDR3 is 11 amino acids. CDR1 and CDR2 (germline): SGHTA, FQGNSA. With 3 bases removed from V and 10 bases from J, the gap between germline ends came to 9 bases. The CDR3 region is CASSLGVGAFF. The CDR3 nucleotides are TGTGCCAGCAGCTTGGGAGTGGGAGCTTTCTTT.

The rearrangement joins TRBV10-2 to TRBJ2-5, with D unclear. Trimming left V 3 bases short and J 1 base short, with 12 bases between. CDR1 and CDR2 (germline): WSHSY, SAAADI. The CDR3 totals 15 residues. CDR3 bases: TGCGCCAGCAGTGAAGAAGCGTTAAGCCAAGAGACCCAGTACTTC. It is translated as CASSEEALSQETQYF.

This rearrangement joins TRBV9 to TRBJ2-1; no definite D call. Between the trimmed V and J ends, which lost 0 bases and 5 bases, there was a span of 6 bases. The CDR3 has 13 amino acids. Germline assignment: CDR1 SGDLS and CDR2 YYNGEE. This CDR3 is CASSVGLHNEQFF. The CDR3 DNA reads as TGTGCCAGCAGCGTAGGACTTCACAATGAGCAGTTCTTC.

The chain joins TRBV21-1 to TRBJ2-2; TRBD2 was called by the table and not checked on the DNA. TRBV21-1 is classified as a pseudogene. The CDR3 is 15 residues long. The CDR3 loop reads CASSKCQRNTGELFF. CDR3 bases: TGTGCCAGCAGCAAGTGTCAGCGGAACACCGGGGAGCTGTTTTTT.